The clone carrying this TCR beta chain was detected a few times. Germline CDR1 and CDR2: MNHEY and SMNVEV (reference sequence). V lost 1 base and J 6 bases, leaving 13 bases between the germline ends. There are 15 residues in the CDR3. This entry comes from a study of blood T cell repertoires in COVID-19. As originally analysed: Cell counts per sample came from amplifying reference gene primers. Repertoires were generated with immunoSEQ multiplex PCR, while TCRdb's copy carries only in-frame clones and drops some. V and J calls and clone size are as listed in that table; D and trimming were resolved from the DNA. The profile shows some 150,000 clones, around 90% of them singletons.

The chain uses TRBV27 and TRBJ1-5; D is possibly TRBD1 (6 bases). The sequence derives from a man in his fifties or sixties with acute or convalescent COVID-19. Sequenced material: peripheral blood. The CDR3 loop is CASSLFPPGAQPQHF. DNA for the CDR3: TGTGCCAGCAGTTTATTTCCCCCAGGGGCTCAGCCCCAGCATTTT.